Sequencing of this TCR beta chain was carried out in a study of T cell changes during pregnancy in multiple sclerosis (dated by TCRdb to between 2018 and 2021). A note on the overall study: The study examined how the T cell repertoire changed over the course of pregnancy in women with multiple sclerosis.

This clone was counted a few times. Its recognized antigen is unknown. Base qualities are not provided; no much larger clone lies one nucleotide away. To prepare the library, the immunoSEQ multiplex PCR assay was applied. In its TCRdb copy, this immuneACCESS table keeps in-frame sequences only and misses some clones. Where compared with another copy, unresolved V genes explain less than half of these, and the others have no known cause. This sample has approximately 65,000 clones in its table, and around 94% of those were observed once. Under 3.5% of the sample goes to the ten largest clones. The CDR3 starts with the cysteine, ends with the phenylalanine, and has 17 residues. The retained sequence is limited to the CDR3, 51 bases, with the frame set at the first base. V ends up 7 bases short and J 2 bases short, with an unmatched junction base count of 13. Sequences SGHVS (CDR1) and FQNEAQ (CDR2) are obtained from the germline V gene.

The sample was CD8+ T cells from peripheral blood mononuclear cells, taken in the third trimester of pregnancy. The chain uses TRBV7-8 and TRBJ2-2, and 7 junctional nucleotides match TRBD2. The source of this sequence is a female donor in good health, enrolled as a control in a pregnancy study. The CDR3 amino acid sequence is: CASTMDIREVNTGELFF. The nucleotides read TGTGCCAGCACCATGGACATCCGGGAGGTAAACACCGGGGAGCTGTTTTTT.